This T cell receptor beta chain was identified in a study of CD8 T cells in ankylosing spondylitis. Study-level results: The study looked at matched synovial fluid samples from ankylosing spondylitis patients. Disease-linked clones were reported to be significantly enriched there. Ankylosing spondylitis blood seemed to carry a telltale TCR beta motif made of several highly homologous variants.

This clonotype has a handful of counts. Its specificity is unknown. TCRdb ran MiXCR on the 5' RACE reads and lists one entry per CDR3 protein. This sample has 15,000 to 20,000 distinct CDR3 sequences, with approximately 8.4% found just once. This CDR3 contains 14 residues. Germline V gives CDR1 MDHEN, CDR2 SYDVKM. J was trimmed by 4 bases and V by 2 bases; bases with no gene match: 2. The clonotype was recovered from a male donor with ankylosing spondylitis or in good health (not recorded which). The specimen was blood. The gene calls are TRBV28 and TRBJ2-7; 10 bases agree with TRBD2. The CDR3 loop is CASSLASGSYEQYF. The CDR3 DNA sequence: TGTGCCAGCAGTTTAGCTAGCGGGAGTTACGAGCAGTACTTC.